Listed below are T cell receptor beta chains from one sample, sequenced in a study of blood T cell repertoires in COVID-19. Measured with immunoSEQ multiplex PCR; TCRdb has only the in-frame clones, and not every one. The sample includes roughly 290,000 clones, about nine tenths of them seen just once. Sequenced: PBMCs or T cells enriched from blood (not recorded which). Receptors were obtained from a woman between 40 and 50 years old who had recovered from COVID-19. Both conserved end residues are part of each CDR3. D genes are given only for firm matches. Size is stated for part of the rows, as once, few or many counts, or as a class when the clone is expanded.

clone_size	cdr3_length	v_call	j_call	d_call	cdr3_nt	cdr3_aa
NA	12	TRBV7-9	TRBJ1-6	NA	TGTGCCAGCAGCTTAGGGCAGGGGACCCTCCACTTT	CASSLGQGTLHF
NA	18	TRBV7-2	TRBJ2-2	TRBD2	TGTGCCAGCCACACCGGACTAGCGGCCATGAGGAACACCGGGGAGCTGTTTTTT	CASHTGLAAMRNTGELFF
NA	15	TRBV4-3	TRBJ2-5	TRBD1	TGCGCCAGCAGCCAGGACCCCGACACAGGGGGGACCCAGTACTTC	CASSQDPDTGGTQYF
NA	15	TRBV7-3	TRBJ2-1	TRBD1	TGTGCCAGCAGCTTACAGGGGGCAAGGTACAATGAGCAGTTCTTC	CASSLQGARYNEQFF
NA	16	TRBV5-1	TRBJ2-1	TRBD2	TGCGCCAGCAGCTTGGAAAGCGGGGGCTCCTACAATGAGCAGTTCTTC	CASSLESGGSYNEQFF
NA	14	TRBV30	TRBJ1-4	NA	TGTGCCTGGAGTGTACCCGGGATTAATGAAAAACTGTTTTTT	CAWSVPGINEKLFF
NA	17	TRBV7-6	TRBJ2-5	TRBD2	TGTGCCAGCAGCTTAGCTCCGGCTAGCGGGGGGAGGGAGACCCAGTACTTC	CASSLAPASGGRETQYF
few	15	TRBV4-3	TRBJ1-2	NA	TGCGCCAGCAGCCAAGGTACCACAGGGATGTATGGCTACACCTTC	CASSQGTTGMYGYTF
NA	16	TRBV3-1/TRBV3-2	TRBJ2-1	TRBD2	TGTGCCAGCAGCTATTTAGCGGGAGAGACATACAATGAGCAGTTCTTC	CASSYLAGETYNEQFF
NA	13	TRBV19	TRBJ1-1	TRBD1	TGTGCCAGTAGCCAAAGGGGGCCCACTGAAGCTTTCTTT	CASSQRGPTEAFF
NA	15	TRBV6-5	TRBJ2-7	NA	TGTGCCAGCAGCCCGAAAACAGGTTACTCCTACGAGCAGTACTTC	CASSPKTGYSYEQYF
NA	14	TRBV18	TRBJ1-5	NA	TGTGCCAGCTCAGGGGGCTGGGGCAATCAGCCCCAGCATTTT	CASSGGWGNQPQHF
NA	17	TRBV5-1	TRBJ2-1	NA	TGCGCCAGCAGCTTGATCTCTCGAGGGGGAAACTACAATGAGCAGTTCTTC	CASSLISRGGNYNEQFF
NA	17	TRBV6-2/TRBV6-3	TRBJ2-1	TRBD1	TGTGCCAGCAGTTTCGACAATAGGGGACAGGGTACCAATGAGCAGTTCTTC	CASSFDNRGQGTNEQFF
NA	13	TRBV6-5	TRBJ1-5	NA	TGTGCCTCCGACGAGGTTAGCAATCAGCCCCAGCATTTT	CASDEVSNQPQHF
once	13	TRBV18	TRBJ1-2	NA	TGTGCCAGCTCCGACAATCTTAACTATGGCTACACCTTC	CASSDNLNYGYTF
once	16	TRBV29-1	TRBJ1-2	NA	TGCAGCGTTGGGACTTGGGGACGCCGCGGGACCTATGGCTACACCTTC	CSVGTWGRRGTYGYTF
NA	15	TRBV3-1/TRBV3-2	TRBJ1-2	TRBD1	TGTGCCAGCAGCCCGACAGGGGGTTCGGCGGGTGGCTACACCTTC	CASSPTGGSAGGYTF
NA	17	TRBV3-1/TRBV3-2	TRBJ2-5	NA	TGTGCCAGCAGCCGCCCGACAGCCCGGGCGGTTCCGGAGACCCAGTACTTC	CASSRPTARAVPETQYF
NA	14	TRBV2	TRBJ2-1	TRBD2	TGTGCCAGCAGTGAGACTAGCGTGTACAATGAGCAGTTCTTC	CASSETSVYNEQFF
NA	14	TRBV19	TRBJ1-2	NA	TGTGCCAGTAGCCGAGTGGGGAGCTGGGGTGGCTACACCTTC	CASSRVGSWGGYTF
once	15	TRBV5-1	TRBJ2-3	TRBD2	TGCGCCAGCAGCACGAGCGGGGCGGGCACAGATACGCAGTATTTT	CASSTSGAGTDTQYF
NA	15	TRBV7-9	TRBJ2-1	NA	TGTGCCAGCAGCCCTCACTATAGCTCCTACAATGAGCAGTTCTTC	CASSPHYSSYNEQFF
NA	13	TRBV5-4	TRBJ2-7	NA	TGTGCCAGCAGCTTGGGCGGGGAATACGAGCAGTACTTC	CASSLGGEYEQYF
NA	13	TRBV29-1	TRBJ2-1	NA	TGCAGCGTTGAGCAGGGATCTTACAATGAGCAGTTCTTC	CSVEQGSYNEQFF
NA	13	TRBV29-1	TRBJ2-7	NA	TGCAGCGCCCACAGGGAAGGATCCTACGAGCAGTACTTC	CSAHREGSYEQYF
NA	15	TRBV11-2	TRBJ1-5	NA	TGTGCCAGCAGCTTAGACGTTCAGGGATTCCAGCCCCAGCATTTT	CASSLDVQGFQPQHF
NA	14	TRBV7-9	TRBJ1-1	TRBD1	TGTGCCAGCAGCTTAACAGGGGTGGGCACTGAAGCTTTCTTT	CASSLTGVGTEAFF
NA	15	TRBV10-3	TRBJ1-5	TRBD1	TGTGCCATCAGGGCCGGGACAGGTCTTAATCAGCCCCAGCATTTT	CAIRAGTGLNQPQHF
once	17	TRBV19	TRBJ1-4	NA	TGTGCCAGTAGTATAGGAGCAGGGATGGCAACTAATGAAAAACTGTTTTTT	CASSIGAGMATNEKLFF
NA	18	TRBV29-1	TRBJ1-2	TRBD1	TGCAGCGCTGGAGCAGGACAGGGATCTTCCCCTTCTAACTATGGCTACACCTTC	CSAGAGQGSSPSNYGYTF
NA	15	TRBV2	TRBJ1-2	TRBD1	TGTGCCAGCAGTGAAGCCTTGAGCAGGGGGGTTGGCTACACCTTC	CASSEALSRGVGYTF
NA	13	TRBV12-3/TRBV12-4	TRBJ1-1	NA	TGTGCCAGCAGTTTAGTGGGGGGCACTGAAGCTTTCTTT	CASSLVGGTEAFF
once	15	TRBV5-6	TRBJ1-5	NA	TGTGCCAGCAGCACCCGGGATAAACCCTATCAGCCCCAGCATTTT	CASSTRDKPYQPQHF
NA	15	TRBV19	TRBJ1-2	NA	TGTGCCAGTAGTATGGACAGCCGTACTAACTATGGCTACACCTTC	CASSMDSRTNYGYTF
NA	18	TRBV4-1	TRBJ1-4	TRBD1	TGCGCCAGCAGCCAAGTAGCGACAGGGCCGTTGACTAATGAAAAACTGTTTTTT	CASSQVATGPLTNEKLFF
NA	16	TRBV30	TRBJ1-6	TRBD1	TGTGCCTGGAGCCGCGGACAGGGTTCACCCAATTCACCCCTCCACTTT	CAWSRGQGSPNSPLHF
NA	11	TRBV7-2	TRBJ1-1	NA	TGTGCCAGCAGCCCGAATGGGGGGACTTTCTTT	CASSPNGGTFF
NA	12	TRBV9	TRBJ1-2	NA	TGTGCCAGCAGCGTATTCGACTATGGCTACACCTTC	CASSVFDYGYTF